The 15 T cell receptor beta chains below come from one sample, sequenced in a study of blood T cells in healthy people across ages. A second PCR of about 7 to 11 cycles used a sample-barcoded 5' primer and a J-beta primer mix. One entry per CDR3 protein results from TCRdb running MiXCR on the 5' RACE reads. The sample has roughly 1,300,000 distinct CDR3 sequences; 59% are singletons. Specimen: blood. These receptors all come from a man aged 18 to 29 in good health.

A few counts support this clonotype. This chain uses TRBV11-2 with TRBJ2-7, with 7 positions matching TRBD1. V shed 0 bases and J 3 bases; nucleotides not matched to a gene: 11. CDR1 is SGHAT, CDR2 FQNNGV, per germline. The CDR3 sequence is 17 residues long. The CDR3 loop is CASSLEFAGTDLYEQYF. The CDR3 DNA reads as TGTGCCAGCAGCTTAGAGTTCGCAGGGACAGATCTCTACGAGCAGTACTTC.

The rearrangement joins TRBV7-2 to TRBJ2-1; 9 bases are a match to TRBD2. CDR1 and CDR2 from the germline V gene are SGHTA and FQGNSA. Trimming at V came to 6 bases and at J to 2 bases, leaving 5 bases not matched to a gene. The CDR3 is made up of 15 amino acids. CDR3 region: CASSLPSGTYNEQFF. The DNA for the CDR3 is TGTGCCAGCAGTTTGCCTAGCGGGACCTACAATGAGCAGTTCTTC.

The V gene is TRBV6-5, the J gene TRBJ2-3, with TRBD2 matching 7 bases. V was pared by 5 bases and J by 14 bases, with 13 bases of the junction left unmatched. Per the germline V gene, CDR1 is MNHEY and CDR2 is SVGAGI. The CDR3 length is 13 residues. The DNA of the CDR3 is TGTGCCAGCAGTGACGGGGAGGGCCCGGTAATGTATTTT. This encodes CASSDGEGPVMYF.

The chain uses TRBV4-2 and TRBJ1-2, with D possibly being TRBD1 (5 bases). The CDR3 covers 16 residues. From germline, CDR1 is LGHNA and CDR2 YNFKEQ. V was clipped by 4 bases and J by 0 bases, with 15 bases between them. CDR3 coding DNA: TGTGCCAGCAGCCCCCGCGGGGCGGGAACTAACTATGGCTACACCTTC. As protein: CASSPRGAGTNYGYTF.

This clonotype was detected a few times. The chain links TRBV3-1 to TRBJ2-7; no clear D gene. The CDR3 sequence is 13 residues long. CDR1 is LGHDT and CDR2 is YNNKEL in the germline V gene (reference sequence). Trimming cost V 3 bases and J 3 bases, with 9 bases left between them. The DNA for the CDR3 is TGTGCCAGCAGCCATGTTTTGAGCTACGAGCAGTACTTC. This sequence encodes CASSHVLSYEQYF.

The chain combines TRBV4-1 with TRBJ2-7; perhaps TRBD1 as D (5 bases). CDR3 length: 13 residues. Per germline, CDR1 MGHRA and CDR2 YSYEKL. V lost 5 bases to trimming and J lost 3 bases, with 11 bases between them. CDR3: CASSGAGIYEQYF. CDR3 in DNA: TGCGCCAGCAGCGGGGCAGGGATCTACGAGCAGTACTTC.

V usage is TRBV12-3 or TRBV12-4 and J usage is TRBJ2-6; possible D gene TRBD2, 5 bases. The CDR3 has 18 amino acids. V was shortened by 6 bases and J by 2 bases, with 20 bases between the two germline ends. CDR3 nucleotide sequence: TGTGCCAGCAGCACCCGACGCCCGAGGGAACCTGGGGCCAACGTCCTGACTTTC. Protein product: CASSTRRPREPGANVLTF.

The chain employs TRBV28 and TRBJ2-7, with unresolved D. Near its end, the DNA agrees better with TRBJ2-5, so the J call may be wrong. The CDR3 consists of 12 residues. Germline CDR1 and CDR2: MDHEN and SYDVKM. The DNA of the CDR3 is TGTGCCAGCAGTTTATTTGTAGAGACCCAGTACTTC. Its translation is CASSLFVETQYF.

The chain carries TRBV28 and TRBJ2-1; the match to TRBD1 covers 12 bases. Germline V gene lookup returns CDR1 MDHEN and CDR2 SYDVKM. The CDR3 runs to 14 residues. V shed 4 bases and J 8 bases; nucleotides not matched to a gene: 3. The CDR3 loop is CASSWGTGGDEQFF. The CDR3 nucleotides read TGTGCCAGCAGTTGGGGGACAGGGGGCGATGAGCAGTTCTTC.

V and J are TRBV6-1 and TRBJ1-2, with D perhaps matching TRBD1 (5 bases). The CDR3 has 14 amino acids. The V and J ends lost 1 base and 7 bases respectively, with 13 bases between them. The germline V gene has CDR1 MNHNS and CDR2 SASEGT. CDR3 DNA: TGTGCCAGCAGTGAAGTATCGGGAGGGACTGGCTACACCTTC. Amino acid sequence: CASSEVSGGTGYTF.

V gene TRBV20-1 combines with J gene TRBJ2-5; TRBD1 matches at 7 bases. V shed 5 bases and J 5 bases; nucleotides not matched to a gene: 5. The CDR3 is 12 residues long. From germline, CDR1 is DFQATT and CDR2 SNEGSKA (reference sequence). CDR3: CSAVTGLETQYF. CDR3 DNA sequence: TGCAGTGCTGTGACAGGGTTGGAGACCCAGTACTTC.

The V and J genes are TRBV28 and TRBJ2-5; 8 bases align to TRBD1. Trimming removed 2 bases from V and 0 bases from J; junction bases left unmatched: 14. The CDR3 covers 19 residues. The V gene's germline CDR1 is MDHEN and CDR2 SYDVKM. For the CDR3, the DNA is TGTGCCAGCAGTTTAGGGACAGGCCGATTCCTTCCAAACCAAGAGACCCAGTACTTC. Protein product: CASSLGTGRFLPNQETQYF.

CDR3 sequence: CASSYTSPRTEAFF. CDR3 nucleotides: TGTGCCAGCAGTTATACCTCTCCCCGGACTGAAGCTTTCTTT. V is TRBV6-2 or TRBV6-3 and J is TRBJ1-1; D gene ambiguous. Trimming removed 3 bases from V and 5 bases from J, with 13 bases in between. In germline, CDR1 is MNHEY, CDR2 SVGEGT. The CDR3 has 14 residues.

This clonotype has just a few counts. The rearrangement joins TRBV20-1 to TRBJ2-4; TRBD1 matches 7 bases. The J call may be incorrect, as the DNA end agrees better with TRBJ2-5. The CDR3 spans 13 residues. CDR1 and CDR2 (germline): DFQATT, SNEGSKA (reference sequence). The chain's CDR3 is CSAHSGQQETQYF. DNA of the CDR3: TGCAGTGCTCACTCGGGACAGCAAGAGACCCAGTACTTC.

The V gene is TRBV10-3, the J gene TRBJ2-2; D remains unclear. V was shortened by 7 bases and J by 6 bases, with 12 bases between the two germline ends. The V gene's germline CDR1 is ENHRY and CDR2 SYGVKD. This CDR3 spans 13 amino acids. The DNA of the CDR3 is TGTGCCATCACCGGGCGAGTGGCCGGGGAGCTGTTTTTT. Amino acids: CAITGRVAGELFF.